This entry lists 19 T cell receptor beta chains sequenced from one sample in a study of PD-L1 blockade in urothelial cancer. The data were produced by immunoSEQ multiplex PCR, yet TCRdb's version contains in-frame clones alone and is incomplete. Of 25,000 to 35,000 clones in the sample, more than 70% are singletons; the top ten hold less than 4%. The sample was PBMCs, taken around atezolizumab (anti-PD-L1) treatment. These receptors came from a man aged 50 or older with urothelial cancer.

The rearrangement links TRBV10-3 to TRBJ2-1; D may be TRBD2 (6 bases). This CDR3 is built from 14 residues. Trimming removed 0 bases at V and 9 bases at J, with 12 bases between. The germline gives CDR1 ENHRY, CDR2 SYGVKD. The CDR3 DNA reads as TGTGCCATCAGTGAGTCCCGGCGGGGTGGTGAGCAGTTCTTC. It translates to CAISESRRGGEQFF.

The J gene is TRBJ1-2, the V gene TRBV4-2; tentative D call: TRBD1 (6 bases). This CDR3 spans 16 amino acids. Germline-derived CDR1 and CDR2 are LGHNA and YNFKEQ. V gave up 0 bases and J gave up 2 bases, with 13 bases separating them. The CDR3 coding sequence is TGTGCCAGCAGCCAAGATCGGGGGGCCCCCAACTATGGCTACACCTTC. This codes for CASSQDRGAPNYGYTF.

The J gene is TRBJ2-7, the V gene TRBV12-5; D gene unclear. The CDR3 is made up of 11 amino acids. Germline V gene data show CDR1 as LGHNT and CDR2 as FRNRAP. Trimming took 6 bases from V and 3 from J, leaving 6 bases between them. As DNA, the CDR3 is TGTGCTAGTGGGCAGATCTACGAGCAGTACTTC. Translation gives CASGQIYEQYF.

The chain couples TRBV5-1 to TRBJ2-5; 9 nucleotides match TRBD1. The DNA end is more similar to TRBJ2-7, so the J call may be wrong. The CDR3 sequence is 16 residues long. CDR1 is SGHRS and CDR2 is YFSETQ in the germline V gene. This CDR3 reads CASSPPGTGRGYEQYF. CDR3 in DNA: TGCGCCAGCAGCCCCCCCGGGACAGGGAGAGGCTACGAGCAGTACTTC.

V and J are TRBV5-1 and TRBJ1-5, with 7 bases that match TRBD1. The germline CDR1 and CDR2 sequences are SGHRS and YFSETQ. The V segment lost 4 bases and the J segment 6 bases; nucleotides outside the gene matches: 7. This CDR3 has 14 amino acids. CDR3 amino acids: CASSEQGSGQPQHF. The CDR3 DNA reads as TGCGCCAGCAGCGAACAGGGGTCGGGTCAGCCCCAGCATTTT.

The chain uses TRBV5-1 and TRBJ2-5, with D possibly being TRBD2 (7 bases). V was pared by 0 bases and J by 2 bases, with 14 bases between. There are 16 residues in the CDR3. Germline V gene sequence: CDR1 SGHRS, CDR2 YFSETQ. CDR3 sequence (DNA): TGCGCCAGCAGCTTGGAATTGCGGGGGCCTCAAGAGACCCAGTACTTC. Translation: CASSLELRGPQETQYF.

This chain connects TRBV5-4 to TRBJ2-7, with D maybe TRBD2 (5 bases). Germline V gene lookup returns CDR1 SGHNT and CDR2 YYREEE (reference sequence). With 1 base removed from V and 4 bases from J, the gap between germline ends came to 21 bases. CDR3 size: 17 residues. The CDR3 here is CASSLRVSGYSVYEQYF. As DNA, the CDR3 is TGTGCCAGCAGCTTGCGGGTCAGCGGTTATTCTGTTTACGAGCAGTACTTC. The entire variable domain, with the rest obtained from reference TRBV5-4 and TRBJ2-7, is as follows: ETGVTQSPTHLIKTRGQQVTLRCSSQSGHNTVSWYQQALGQGPQFIFQYYREEENGRGNFPPRFSGLQFPNYSSELNVNALELDDSALYLCASSLRVSGYSVYEQYFGPGTRLTVT.

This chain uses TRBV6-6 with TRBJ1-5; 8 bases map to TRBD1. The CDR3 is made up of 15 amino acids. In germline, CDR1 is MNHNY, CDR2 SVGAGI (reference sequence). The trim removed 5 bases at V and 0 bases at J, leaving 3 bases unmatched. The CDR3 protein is CASSRQGYSNQPQHF. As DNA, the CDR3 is TGTGCCAGCAGTAGACAGGGGTATAGCAATCAGCCCCAGCATTTT.

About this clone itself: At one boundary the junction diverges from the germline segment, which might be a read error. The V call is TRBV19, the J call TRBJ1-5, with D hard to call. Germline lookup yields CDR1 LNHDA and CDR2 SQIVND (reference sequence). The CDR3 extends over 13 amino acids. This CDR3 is CASNGDSNQPQHF. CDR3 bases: TGTGCCAGTAATGGTGATAGCAATCAACCCCAGCATTTT. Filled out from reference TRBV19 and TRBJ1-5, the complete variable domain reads DGGITQSPKYLFRKEGQNVTLSCEQNLNHDAMYWYRQDPGQGLRLIYYSQIVNDFQKGDIAEGYSVSREKKESFPLTVTSAQKNPTAFYLCASNGDSNQPQHFGDGTRLSIL.

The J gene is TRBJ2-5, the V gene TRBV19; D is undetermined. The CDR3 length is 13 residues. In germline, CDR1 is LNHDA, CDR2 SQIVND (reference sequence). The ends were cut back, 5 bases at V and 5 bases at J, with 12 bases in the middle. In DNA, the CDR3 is TGTGCCAGTAGTTCAGCGTTCGGGGAGACCCAGTACTTC. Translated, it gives CASSSAFGETQYF.

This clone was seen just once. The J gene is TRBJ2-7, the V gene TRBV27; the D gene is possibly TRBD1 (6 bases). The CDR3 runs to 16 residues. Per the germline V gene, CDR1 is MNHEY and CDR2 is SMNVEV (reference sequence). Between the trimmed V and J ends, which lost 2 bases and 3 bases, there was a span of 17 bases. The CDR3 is CASSLTGQPALYEQYF. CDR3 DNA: TGTGCCAGCAGTTTAACCGGACAGCCTGCCCTCTACGAGCAGTACTTC.

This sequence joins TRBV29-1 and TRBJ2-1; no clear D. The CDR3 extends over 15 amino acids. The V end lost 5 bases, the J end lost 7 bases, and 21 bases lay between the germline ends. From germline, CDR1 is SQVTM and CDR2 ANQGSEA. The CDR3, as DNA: TGCAGCGTTACCCATGGCCAAACACAAGTAAATGAGCAGTTCTTC. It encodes CSVTHGQTQVNEQFF.

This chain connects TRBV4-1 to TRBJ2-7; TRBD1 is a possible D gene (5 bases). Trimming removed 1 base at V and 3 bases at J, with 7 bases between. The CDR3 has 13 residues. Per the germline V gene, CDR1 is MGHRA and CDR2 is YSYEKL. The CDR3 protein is CASSQGQNYEQYF. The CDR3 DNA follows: TGCGCCAGCAGCCAAGGACAGAACTACGAGCAGTACTTC.

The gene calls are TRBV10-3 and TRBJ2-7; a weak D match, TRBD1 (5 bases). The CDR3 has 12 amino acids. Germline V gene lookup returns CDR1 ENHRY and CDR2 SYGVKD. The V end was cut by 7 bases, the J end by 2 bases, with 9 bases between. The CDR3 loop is CAIMTDTYEQYF. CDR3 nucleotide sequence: TGTGCCATCATGACAGACACCTACGAGCAGTACTTC.

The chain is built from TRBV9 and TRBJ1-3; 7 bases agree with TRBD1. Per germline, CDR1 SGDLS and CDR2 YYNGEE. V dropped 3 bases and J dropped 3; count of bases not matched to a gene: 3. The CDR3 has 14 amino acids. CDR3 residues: CASSAGQIGNTIYF. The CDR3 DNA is TGTGCCAGCAGCGCGGGACAGATTGGAAACACCATATATTTT. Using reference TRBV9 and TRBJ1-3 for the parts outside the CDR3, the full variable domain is DSGVTQTPKHLITATGQRVTLRCSPRSGDLSVYWYQQSLDQGLQFLIQYYNGEERAKGNILERFSAQQFPDLHSELNLSSLELGDSALYFCASSAGQIGNTIYFGEGSWLTVV.

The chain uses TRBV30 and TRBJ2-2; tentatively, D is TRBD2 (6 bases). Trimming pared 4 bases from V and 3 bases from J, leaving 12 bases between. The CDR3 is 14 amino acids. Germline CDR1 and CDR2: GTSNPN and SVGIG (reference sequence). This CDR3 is CAWIRDWDTGELFF. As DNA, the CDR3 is TGTGCCTGGATTCGGGACTGGGACACCGGGGAGCTGTTTTTT.

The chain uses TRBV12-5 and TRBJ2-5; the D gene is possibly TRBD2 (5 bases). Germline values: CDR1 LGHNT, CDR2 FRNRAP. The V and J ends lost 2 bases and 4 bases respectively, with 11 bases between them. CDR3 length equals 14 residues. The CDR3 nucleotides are TGTGCTAGTGGTTTGACGGGTCGGGGAGAGACCCAGTACTTC. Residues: CASGLTGRGETQYF.

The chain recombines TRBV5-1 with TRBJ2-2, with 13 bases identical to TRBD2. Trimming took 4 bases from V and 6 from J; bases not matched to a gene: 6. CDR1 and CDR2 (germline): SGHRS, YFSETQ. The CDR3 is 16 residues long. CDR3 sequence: CASSPGLAGVSGELFF. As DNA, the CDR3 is TGCGCCAGCAGCCCTGGACTAGCGGGAGTGTCCGGGGAGCTGTTTTTT.

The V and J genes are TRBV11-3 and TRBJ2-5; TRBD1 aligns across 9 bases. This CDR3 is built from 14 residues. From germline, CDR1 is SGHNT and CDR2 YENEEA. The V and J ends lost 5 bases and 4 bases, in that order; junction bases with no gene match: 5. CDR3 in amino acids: CASSQDRGGETQYF. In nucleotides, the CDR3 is TGTGCCAGCAGCCAGGACAGGGGTGGAGAGACCCAGTACTTC.